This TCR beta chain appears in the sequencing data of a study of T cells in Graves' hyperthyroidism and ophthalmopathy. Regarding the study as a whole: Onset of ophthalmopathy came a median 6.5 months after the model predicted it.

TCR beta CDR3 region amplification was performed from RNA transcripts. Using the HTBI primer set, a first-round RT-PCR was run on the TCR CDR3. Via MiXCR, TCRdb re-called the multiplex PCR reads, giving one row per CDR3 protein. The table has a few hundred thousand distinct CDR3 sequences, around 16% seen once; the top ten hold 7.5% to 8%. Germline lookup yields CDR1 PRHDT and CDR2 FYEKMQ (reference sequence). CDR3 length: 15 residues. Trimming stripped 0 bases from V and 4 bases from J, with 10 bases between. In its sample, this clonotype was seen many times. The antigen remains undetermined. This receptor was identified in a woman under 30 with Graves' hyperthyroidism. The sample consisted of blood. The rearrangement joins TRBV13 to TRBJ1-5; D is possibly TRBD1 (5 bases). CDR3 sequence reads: CASSLGRGSNQPQHF. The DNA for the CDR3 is TGTGCCAGCAGCTTAGGGAGGGGTTCTAATCAGCCCCAGCATTTT.